This T cell receptor beta chain emerged from a study of blood T cell repertoires in COVID-19. Study at large: Samples of COVID-19 (acute and convalescent) were obtained from the United States, Italy and Spain. T cells, B-cell-depleted T cells, or PBMCs supplied cDNA or gDNA.

This clone came up once. The CDR3 has 16 amino acids. Trimming cost V 5 bases and J 4 bases; bases outside gene matches: 10. Germline V gene data show CDR1 as MDHEN and CDR2 as SYDVKM. Per the study methods: Reference gene primer amplification in the assay estimated nucleated cell counts. Assay: immunoSEQ multiplex PCR; the TCRdb copy retains only in-frame clones and omits some. V and J calls and clone size are those listed in that table; D and trimming were worked out from the DNA. Of 350,000 to 450,000 clones in the sample, roughly 90% were seen once. The rearrangement joins TRBV28 to TRBJ1-3; 8 bases agree with TRBD1. The clonotype originates from a man aged 35 to 55 with acute or convalescent COVID-19. Sequenced: peripheral blood. The CDR3, as DNA: TGTGCCAGCAGTCCAACAACAGGGGGTTGGGGAAACACCATATATTTT. This sequence encodes CASSPTTGGWGNTIYF.